Included here is one T cell receptor beta chain sequence, with context. The data are from a study of cytomegalovirus exposure and HLA in healthy donors. Only in-frame clones appear in the TCRdb table, and some are missing; sequencing was by immunoSEQ multiplex PCR. The repertoire holds about 140,000 clones, with approximately 85% as singletons. An approximately 120-subject validation cohort, separate from the approximately 670-subject first cohort, supplied the donors. Source material: PBMCs. The origin of this receptor is a woman aged 25 to 39 in good health and CMV-seronegative.

CDR3 nucleotide sequence: TGTGCCAGCAGTTTAATTTCTCGGAACACCATATATTTT. Translation gives CASSLISRNTIYF. The chain combines TRBV28 with TRBJ1-3; no clear D gene. Germline V gives CDR1 MDHEN, CDR2 SYDVKM. Trimming removed 2 bases from V and 7 bases from J, with 9 bases in between. This CDR3 spans 13 amino acids.